This T cell receptor beta chain emerged from a study of identical twins. Study-level points and caveats: Within twin pairs, the out-of-frame alpha sequences they shared showed excess low generation probability.

A single record per CDR3 protein comes from TCRdb applying MiXCR to the 5' RACE reads. This sample has some 590,000 distinct CDR3 sequences, with 9.5% to 10% found just once. The CDR3 loop spans 14 amino acids. From germline, CDR1 is MNHEY and CDR2 SVGEGT. The V segment lost 5 bases and the J segment 2 bases; nucleotides outside the gene matches: 5. Regarding this clonotype: Its specificity is not known.

Separately, the same data were catalogued under a study of yellow fever vaccine responses in identical twins.

The chain combines TRBV6-2 or TRBV6-3 with TRBJ2-7, with 8 bases fitting TRBD1. The sample was PBMCs. The sequence was collected from a woman in her late teens or twenties in good health. CDR3 bases: TGTGCCAGCAGTAAGGACAGGGCTCCCTACGAGCAGTACTTC. Its translation is CASSKDRAPYEQYF.